These 16 T cell receptor beta chains originate from one sample sequenced in a study of T cells in localized non-small cell lung cancer. The data were produced by immunoSEQ multiplex PCR, yet TCRdb's version contains in-frame clones alone and is incomplete. Of 55,000 to 80,000 clones listed, about four fifths are singletons. This specimen was peripheral blood, taken before any cancer treatment. These receptors came from a female donor older than 55 with stage I lung adenocarcinoma.

The genes are TRBV2 and TRBJ2-2; 11 bases line up with TRBD1. The length of the CDR3 is 15 residues. The germline gives CDR1 SNHLY, CDR2 FYNNEI. The junction had 5 bases not matched to a gene; V was cut back by 6 bases and J by 5 bases. In nucleotides, the CDR3 is TGTGCCAGCAGGCCCGGGACAGGGGGTACCGGGGAGCTGTTTTTT. Its translation: CASRPGTGGTGELFF.

The chain is built from TRBV10-2 and TRBJ1-4; D gene ambiguous. CDR3 length equals 13 residues. Germline V CDR1 and CDR2: WSHSY, SAAADI. Trimming removed 11 bases at V and 0 bases at J, with 10 bases between. The CDR3 protein is CAGHRATNEKLFF. The CDR3 coding sequence is TGCGCCGGCCACCGAGCAACTAATGAAAAACTGTTTTTT.

The V gene is TRBV11-2, the J gene TRBJ2-5; 8 nucleotides agree with TRBD1. The J segment lost 2 bases and the V segment lost 2 bases, leaving 4 bases of the junction unmatched. The CDR3 loop spans 15 amino acids. Germline CDR1 and CDR2: SGHAT and FQNNGV. CDR3 in amino acids: CASSLNTGGQETQYF. The CDR3 region has the DNA TGTGCCAGCAGCTTAAATACAGGGGGTCAAGAGACCCAGTACTTC.

The chain combines TRBV5-1 with TRBJ1-4; D is uncertain. Germline-derived CDR1 and CDR2 are SGHRS and YFSETQ. V lost 4 bases, J lost 7 bases, and 20 bases lay in between. The CDR3 extends over 16 amino acids. Here the CDR3 DNA reads TGCGCCAGCAGCCAGTACGACCCTCGGTCTAGTGAAAAACTGTTTTTT. This codes for CASSQYDPRSSEKLFF.

This rearrangement joins TRBV2 to TRBJ2-1, with 9 bases fitting TRBD2. This CDR3 region has 17 residues. The ends lost 2 bases at V and 2 bases at J; junction bases unmatched: 7. Germline CDR1 reads SNHLY; CDR2 reads FYNNEI. CDR3 sequence: CASSESSGNPPYNEQFF. In nucleotides, the CDR3 is TGTGCCAGCAGTGAATCTAGCGGGAACCCCCCCTACAATGAGCAGTTCTTC.

CDR3 nucleotides: TGCGCCAGCAGCTCTTTGACAGCCTCCTCTGGAAACACCATATATTTT. Residues: CASSSLTASSGNTIYF. The chain joins TRBV5-1 to TRBJ1-3; D is possibly TRBD1 (5 bases). The germline V gene has CDR1 SGHRS and CDR2 YFSETQ. The V gene lost 3 bases and the J gene lost 0 bases, with 13 bases spanning the gap. This CDR3 contains 16 residues.

The genes are TRBV4-1 and TRBJ1-3; 9 nucleotides match TRBD1. The V gene's germline CDR1 is MGHRA and CDR2 YSYEKL. The CDR3 runs to 18 residues. V was clipped by 4 bases and J by 5 bases; unmatched bases: 15. The CDR3 is CASSLRNTGQGERNTIYF. The CDR3 DNA sequence: TGCGCCAGCAGCCTCCGAAACACGGGACAGGGTGAGAGAAACACCATATATTTT.

The chain carries TRBV9 and TRBJ2-1; 12 bases line up with TRBD2. Germline CDR1 and CDR2: SGDLS and YYNGEE. The CDR3 has 16 residues. The V segment lost 4 bases and the J segment 7 bases; nucleotides outside the gene matches: 9. The CDR3 region is CASSTASGRERNEQFF. The DNA of the CDR3 is TGTGCCAGCAGCACCGCTAGCGGGAGGGAGAGGAATGAGCAGTTCTTC. Drawing the rest from reference TRBV9 and TRBJ2-1, the complete variable domain is DSGVTQTPKHLITATGQRVTLRCSPRSGDLSVYWYQQSLDQGLQFLIQYYNGEERAKGNILERFSAQQFPDLHSELNLSSLELGDSALYFCASSTASGRERNEQFFGPGTRLTVL.

The rearrangement links TRBV7-2 to TRBJ2-3; D is tentatively TRBD1 or TRBD2 (5 bases each). The CDR3 extends over 18 amino acids. Germline V gene data show CDR1 as SGHTA and CDR2 as FQGNSA. The V end lost 1 base, the J end lost 4 bases, and 21 bases lay between the germline ends. The CDR3 loop is CASSLDLPGPSRPDTQYF. The CDR3 DNA reads as TGTGCCAGCAGCTTAGATCTACCGGGACCCTCCAGGCCAGATACGCAGTATTTT.

The rearrangement links TRBV12-5 to TRBJ1-6; 7 nucleotides match TRBD1. J was trimmed by 6 bases and V by 7 bases; bases with no gene match: 3. The CDR3 totals 13 residues. Germline V CDR1 and CDR2: LGHNT, FRNRAP. DNA of the CDR3: TGTGCTAGTGCCCACAGGGGTAATTCACCCCTCCACTTT. Amino acids: CASAHRGNSPLHF.

The chain joins TRBV6-1 to TRBJ1-2; D is perhaps TRBD1 (5 bases). V dropped 6 bases and J dropped 2 bases, with 16 bases sitting between them. This CDR3 has 15 residues. Per germline, CDR1 MNHNS and CDR2 SASEGT. CDR3 protein: CASSGDRLGNYGYTF. The CDR3 DNA follows: TGTGCCAGCAGCGGGGACCGATTAGGGAACTATGGCTACACCTTC.

V is TRBV9 and J is TRBJ2-3; D not certain. This CDR3 has 14 residues. Germline V CDR1 and CDR2: SGDLS, YYNGEE. Trimming left V 0 bases short and J 1 base short, with 6 bases between. CDR3 sequence: CASSVAAGTDTQYF. CDR3 in DNA: TGTGCCAGCAGCGTAGCGGCTGGCACAGATACGCAGTATTTT.

The CDR3 is CASTPRGVGNQPQHF. Here the CDR3 DNA reads TGTGCCAGTACCCCCAGAGGGGTTGGCAATCAGCCCCAGCATTTT. The chain uses TRBV19 and TRBJ1-5; a weak D match, TRBD1 (5 bases). Trimming took off 7 bases at V and 2 bases at J, with 15 bases between the two ends. The CDR3 extends over 15 amino acids. Per the germline V gene, CDR1 is LNHDA and CDR2 is SQIVND (reference sequence). Using reference TRBV19 and TRBJ1-5 for the parts outside the CDR3, the full variable domain is DGGITQSPKYLFRKEGQNVTLSCEQNLNHDAMYWYRQDPGQGLRLIYYSQIVNDFQKGDIAEGYSVSREKKESFPLTVTSAQKNPTAFYLCASTPRGVGNQPQHFGDGTRLSIL.

The genes are TRBV25-1 and TRBJ2-5; a possible D gene is TRBD2 (6 bases). This CDR3 is 12 amino acids long. V shed 7 bases and J shed 4 bases, with 10 bases lying between them. The germline V gene encodes CDR1 MGHDK and CDR2 SYGVNS. CDR3 sequence: CASKAGLETQYF. CDR3 nucleotides: TGTGCCAGCAAGGCGGGGCTAGAGACCCAGTACTTC.

The J gene is TRBJ1-2, the V gene TRBV5-5, with D possibly being TRBD1 (5 bases). There are 14 residues in the CDR3. Trimming took 0 bases from V and 3 from J, leaving 9 bases between them. CDR1 and CDR2 from the germline V gene are SGHKS and YYEKEE (reference sequence). Here the CDR3 DNA reads TGTGCCAGCAGCTTGGACGGGGCGGACTATGGCTACACCTTC. Its protein is CASSLDGADYGYTF.

The chain has TRBV19 and TRBJ2-1, with D possibly being TRBD2 (6 bases). Trimming left V 10 bases short and J 8 bases short, with 21 bases between. CDR1 and CDR2 from the germline V gene are LNHDA and SQIVND (reference sequence). CDR3 length equals 14 residues. The CDR3: CATHTPGDRDEQFF. In nucleotides, the CDR3 is TGTGCCACCCACACCCCGGGGGATCGGGATGAGCAGTTCTTC.